A selection of T cell receptor beta chains follows, all from one sample in a study of OX40 agonist ivuxolimab in advanced cancers. TCRdb's table, derived via immunoSEQ multiplex PCR, lists solely in-frame clones and lacks some. The data show tens of thousands of clones, less than 90% seen once. The sequencing here drew on CD4+ or CD8+ T cells sorted from blood, taken in a trial of the OX40 agonist ivuxolimab. Every receptor here comes from an adult with an advanced solid tumor such as melanoma, head and neck, liver or kidney cancer. CDR3s include the opening cysteine and the closing phenylalanine or tryptophan. A D gene is named only where the DNA matches it firmly. Some rows mark clone size as missing; the rest say once, few, many or name a class of expanded clone.

clone_size	v_call	j_call	d_call	cdr3_nt	cdr3_aa
few	TRBV4-3	TRBJ2-1	.	TGCGCCAGCAGCCAAGACGGTTCCTACAATGAGCAGTTCTTC	CASSQDGSYNEQFF
once	TRBV6-6	TRBJ1-2	TRBD1	TGTGCCAGCAGCCCCGGGACAGGGTCTAACTATGGCTACACCTTC	CASSPGTGSNYGYTF
.	TRBV5-6	TRBJ2-7	TRBD2	TGTGCCAGCAGCTTCGCCGGGGGCGGGAGGCTCGAGCAGTACTTC	CASSFAGGGRLEQYF
.	TRBV30	TRBJ1-1	.	TGTGCCTGGAGTTTGACGGTGAACACTGAAGCTTTCTTT	CAWSLTVNTEAFF
.	TRBV6-5	TRBJ2-2	.	TGTGCCAGCAGTTACGGTGGCGGGGAGCTGTTTTTT	CASSYGGGELFF
.	TRBV5-1	TRBJ2-5	.	TGCGCCAGCAGCTTCACACCAGGAGGGCTGGGGGAGACCCAGTACTTC	CASSFTPGGLGETQYF
.	TRBV19	TRBJ2-1	.	TGTGCCAGTAGTATAGGGAAGGGCGGAGACAATGAGCAGTTCTTC	CASSIGKGGDNEQFF
.	TRBV11-1	TRBJ2-1	TRBD2	TGTGCCAGCAGCTCAGGACTAGCGGGAGTCAATGAGCAGTTCTTC	CASSSGLAGVNEQFF
.	TRBV5-1	TRBJ2-1	.	TGCGCCAGCAGCTTGGCCGGGGTTAAGGTGCTGGGAGCCAATGAGCAGTTCTTC	CASSLAGVKVLGANEQFF
.	TRBV11-1	TRBJ2-3	.	TGTGCCAGCAGCTTAGCCGACCGCCTGTCGGATACGCAGTATTTT	CASSLADRLSDTQYF
.	TRBV13	TRBJ2-1	.	TGTGCCAGCAGCTTTATTAGCGGTTACAATGAGCAGTTCTTC	CASSFISGYNEQFF
.	TRBV19	TRBJ2-1	TRBD2	TGTGCCAGTAGTACCCCATGGCGGGAGAGATCGAATGAGCAGTTCTTC	CASSTPWRERSNEQFF
.	TRBV5-1	TRBJ2-1	TRBD2	TGCGCCAGCAGCTCGGGCCTAGCGGTCAATGAGCAGTTCTTC	CASSSGLAVNEQFF
medium-sized	TRBV29-1	TRBJ2-1	TRBD2	TGCAGCGTTGGGGGTATAGCGGGAGGGGTAGACCGGAGCTCCTACAATGAGCAGTTCTTC	CSVGGIAGGVDRSSYNEQFF
.	TRBV29-1	TRBJ1-2	TRBD1	TGCAGCGCCGAACTCCGGGACAGCCACTATGGCTACACCTTC	CSAELRDSHYGYTF
.	TRBV6-5	TRBJ2-5	TRBD2	TGTGCCAGCAGTAAGGACCCCCTCGGGAGGGAGACCCAGTACTTC	CASSKDPLGRETQYF
.	TRBV7-6	TRBJ2-1	TRBD2	TGTGCCAGCAGCCCCGTTTTAGCGGGAGTCGGTGAGCAGTTCTTC	CASSPVLAGVGEQFF
.	TRBV9	TRBJ2-7	TRBD1	TGTGCCAGCAGCGTACAAGACAGGGACGAGCAGTACTTC	CASSVQDRDEQYF